This is a list of T cell receptor beta chains from one sample in a study of monozygotic twins with inflammatory bowel disease. Each CDR3 protein gets one entry in TCRdb, which reprocessed the 5' RACE reads and gives no DNA. Its table records approximately 160,000 distinct CDR3 sequences. The specimen was blood. These receptors all stem from a human donor with ulcerative colitis or Crohn's disease, or a healthy co-twin of an affected twin (not recorded which). Both conserved end residues are part of each CDR3. Fields, in order: J gene, V gene, CDR3 protein.

TRBJ2-1	TRBV6-1	CASRWALVAGLGNEQFF
TRBJ2-7	TRBV18	CASSPRRTGYYEQYF
TRBJ2-3	TRBV20-1	CSASLRDSTQGPQYF
TRBJ2-3	TRBV7-2	CASSSRTYPSPTDTQYF
TRBJ2-5	TRBV6-2/TRBV6-3	CASSYPSPGGDETQYF
TRBJ2-1	TRBV7-2	CASSLGTSVTYNEQFF
TRBJ1-4	TRBV20-1	CSARADRDLREANEKLFF
TRBJ2-5	TRBV7-6	CASSYRDRETQYF
TRBJ1-4	TRBV3-1	CASSQERGSRGWGSNEKLFF
TRBJ2-2	TRBV5-1	CASWSGGALRAGELFF
TRBJ2-7	TRBV20-1	CSARQGYSSYEQYF
TRBJ2-7	TRBV7-8	CASSLYIYEQYF
TRBJ2-7	TRBV20-1	CSGFSGFNEQYF
TRBJ2-7	TRBV27	CASSFSYSRGSYEQYF
TRBJ2-7	TRBV6-5	CASSYSTGAGIYEQYF
TRBJ1-1	TRBV7-8	CASSLVPMGTEAFF
TRBJ1-4	TRBV10-3	CAISEGEKLFF
TRBJ2-7	TRBV12-3/TRBV12-4	CASSLRGYTYEQYF
TRBJ1-1	TRBV12-3/TRBV12-4	CASSRTGGATEAFF
TRBJ2-7	TRBV20-1	CSAPRGKTKYEQYF
TRBJ1-6	TRBV6-4	CASRDRGNSPLHF
TRBJ2-6	TRBV6-4	CASRLTPLGALLGANVLTF
TRBJ1-3	TRBV5-4	CASSEGQGATGNTIYF
TRBJ2-3	TRBV30	CAWGGLAVTDTQYF
TRBJ1-5	TRBV7-2	CASSDLTGLVNQPQHF
TRBJ1-6	TRBV20-1	CSAIRTVGDSPLHF
TRBJ1-4	TRBV28	CASKGWDLEATNEKLFF
TRBJ1-4	TRBV20-1	CSARDLLDEKLFF
TRBJ2-1	TRBV20-1	CSPSRDRRSEQFF
TRBJ2-3	TRBV29-1	CSVVSGVSTDTQYF
TRBJ2-7	TRBV18	CASSPREFSYEQYF
TRBJ2-5	TRBV20-1	CSARLLEVGETQYF
TRBJ2-3	TRBV13	CASSAGTSKKNTQYF
TRBJ2-7	TRBV7-2	CASRQYYEQYF
TRBJ2-3	TRBV6-6	CASSYIGVDTQYF
TRBJ1-5	TRBV20-1	CSARVGRTGNQPQHF
TRBJ2-5	TRBV20-1	CSATSPGETQYF
TRBJ2-1	TRBV11-2	CASSPPGGRGEQFF
TRBJ2-3	TRBV5-1	CASSLDRSTDTQYF
TRBJ2-2	TRBV29-1	CSVAHILNTGELFF
TRBJ1-5	TRBV19	CASSIDPYRGNQPQHF
TRBJ1-2	TRBV6-2/TRBV6-3	CASKPPGQRTHGYTF
TRBJ2-3	TRBV7-3	CASSLDRWTDTQYF
TRBJ1-1	TRBV18	CTSSPPGSNTEAFF
TRBJ2-7	TRBV12-3/TRBV12-4	CASSILSGGYYEQYF
TRBJ1-3	TRBV7-2	CASSPTGLDSGNTIYF
TRBJ2-1	TRBV10-3	CAIKGFESSYNEQFF
TRBJ2-7	TRBV7-9	CASSHPDRGQDEQYF
TRBJ2-3	TRBV18	CASSPPGWAADTQYF
TRBJ1-6	TRBV9	CASSAGTSDNSPLHF
TRBJ2-5	TRBV5-1	CASGPGSQETQYF
TRBJ1-4	TRBV5-1	CASSLVGGARTNEKLFF